Each of the 25 T cell receptor beta chains below was sequenced from the same sample in a study of identical twins. TCRdb independently ran MiXCR on the 5' RACE reads; one entry per CDR3 protein. The sample consists of hundreds of thousands of distinct CDR3 sequences, around 10% of them appearing once. The specimen was memory (CD45RO+) T cells sorted from blood. The receptors were gathered from a woman aged 18-29 years in good health.

The CDR3 nucleotides are TGTGCCAGCAGACCGACAGGGAGGAATCAGCCCCAGCATTTT. This gives the protein CASRPTGRNQPQHF. This chain links TRBV2 with TRBJ1-5, with 7 bases aligning to TRBD1. V lost 6 bases to trimming and J lost 4 bases; unmatched junction nucleotides: 6. This CDR3 comprises 14 residues. Per the germline V gene, CDR1 is SNHLY and CDR2 is FYNNEI.

The chain is built from TRBV27 and TRBJ2-3, with D tentatively TRBD2 (7 bases). CDR1 and CDR2 (germline): MNHEY, SMNVEV (reference sequence). Deletions cut 6 bases from V and 1 base from J, with 14 bases between. The CDR3 totals 15 residues. In DNA form, the CDR3 reads TGTGCCAGCAGCCCAACAGGGAGGGGCACAGATACGCAGTATTTT. Translation: CASSPTGRGTDTQYF.

The count of this clonotype is one. The chain joins TRBV21-1 to TRBJ2-7; the listed D gene, TRBD2, was not tested against the DNA. TRBV21-1 has pseudogene status. CDR3 size: 17 residues. The CDR3 spells CASSKCKSGSTNYEQYF. The CDR3 nucleotides are TGTGCCAGCAGCAAGTGTAAGTCCGGGTCGACGAATTACGAGCAGTACTTC.

The V call is TRBV20-1, the J call TRBJ1-2, with no clear D. CDR1 is DFQATT, CDR2 SNEGSKA, per germline (reference sequence). The CDR3 spans 13 residues. V lost 7 bases and J lost 3, with 15 bases in between. CDR3 nucleotides: TGCAGTGTTCAGGCCCGCGGCCACTATGGCTACACCTTC. It yields the protein CSVQARGHYGYTF.

This clonotype came up a few times. The gene calls are TRBV9 and TRBJ2-2, with 8 nucleotides matching TRBD1. CDR1 and CDR2 (germline): SGDLS, YYNGEE. The CDR3 runs to 15 residues. V was clipped by 0 bases and J by 5 bases; unmatched bases: 3. The CDR3 region is CASSVVTGVTGELFF. DNA for the CDR3: TGTGCCAGCAGCGTAGTGACAGGGGTAACCGGGGAGCTGTTTTTT.

The table lists this clonotype with a few counts. The V call is TRBV6-5, the J call TRBJ2-6; D remains ambiguous. This CDR3 contains 15 residues. Trimming removed 4 bases at V and 9 bases at J, with 16 bases between. From germline, CDR1 is MNHEY and CDR2 SVGAGI. CDR3 nucleotide sequence: TGTGCCAGCAGTTTGACACTTCCTTCGGGCAACGTCCTGACTTTC. Protein product: CASSLTLPSGNVLTF.

The chain links TRBV29-1 to TRBJ1-4, with 7 bases lining up with TRBD1. V lost 8 bases to trimming and J lost 5 bases; unmatched junction nucleotides: 8. Looked up from germline, CDR1 is SQVTM and CDR2 is ANQGSEA. This CDR3 comprises 13 residues. Written as DNA, the CDR3 is TGCAGCTCCCGGGACAGTAAAAATGAAAAACTGTTTTTT. As protein: CSSRDSKNEKLFF.

In its sample, this clonotype was seen many times. This rearrangement joins TRBV5-1 to TRBJ2-5, with D possibly TRBD1 on 6 matching bases. CDR3 length equals 12 residues. V was trimmed by 4 bases and J by 5 bases, leaving 9 bases between them. CDR1 is SGHRS and CDR2 is YFSETQ in the germline V gene. The CDR3 region is CASSRDTETQYF. The CDR3 coding sequence is TGCGCCAGCAGCCGGGACACGGAGACCCAGTACTTC.

In regard to this clonotype: Possible read error: a much larger clone is one base away. The genes are TRBV20-1 and TRBJ2-1; 9 nucleotides line up with TRBD2. Looked up from germline, CDR1 is DFQATT and CDR2 is SNEGSKA (reference sequence). With V trimmed by 3 bases and J by 4 bases, 1 base remained unmatched. This CDR3 is built from 13 residues. The DNA of the CDR3 is TGCAGTGCTAGGCTAGCGGGGTACAATGAGCAGTTCTTC. It codes for CSARLAGYNEQFF.

This clonotype has only a few counts. The V and J genes are TRBV18 and TRBJ2-7; D ambiguous. Germline V gene data show CDR1 as KGHSH and CDR2 as LQKENI. This CDR3 has 16 residues. The V and J ends lost 0 bases and 3 bases respectively, with 15 bases between them. In nucleotides, the CDR3 is TGTGCCAGCTCACCACCGGCCCGCGGCCATTACTACGAGCAGTACTTC. Translation: CASSPPARGHYYEQYF. Filled out from reference TRBV18 and TRBJ2-7, the complete variable domain reads NAGVMQNPRHLVRRRGQEARLRCSPMKGHSHVYWYRQLPEEGLKFMVYLQKENIIDESGMPKERFSAEFPKEGPSILRIQQVVRGDSAAYFCASSPPARGHYYEQYFGPGTRLTVT.

This clonotype was seen at least ten times. The chain uses TRBV5-6 and TRBJ2-1, with a weak D call TRBD1 (6 bases). Per the germline V gene, CDR1 is SGHDT and CDR2 is YYEEEE. The CDR3 is 13 residues long. Trimming pared 9 bases from V and 2 bases from J, leaving 12 bases between. CDR3: CATSSGAYNEQFF. CDR3 in DNA: TGTGCCACCTCTTCAGGGGCCTACAATGAGCAGTTCTTC. Looking up the rest from reference TRBV5-6 and TRBJ2-1 gives the full variable domain: DAGVTQSPTHLIKTRGQQVTLRCSPKSGHDTVSWYQQALGQGPQFIFQYYEEEERQRGNFPDRFSGHQFPNYSSELNVNALLLGDSALYLCATSSGAYNEQFFGPGTRLTVL.

This chain joins TRBV29-1 and TRBJ2-1; TRBD2 might be the D (6 bases). The CDR3 loop spans 12 amino acids. Trimming removed 4 bases at V and 10 bases at J, with 14 bases between. Germline lookup yields CDR1 SQVTM and CDR2 ANQGSEA. The CDR3: CSVVGSPLEQFF. The CDR3 DNA is TGCAGCGTTGTCGGGAGTCCCTTGGAGCAGTTCTTC.

This clonotype was seen a handful of times. V is TRBV11-2 and J is TRBJ2-1; TRBD2 agrees at 9 bases. After removal of 8 bases from V and 9 bases from J, the junction contained 8 bases not matched to a gene. CDR1 and CDR2 from the germline V gene are SGHAT and FQNNGV. This CDR3 region has 13 residues. The CDR3 nucleotides are TGTGCCAGCTTGGGACTAGCCGGTGTTGAGCAGTTCTTC. It yields the protein CASLGLAGVEQFF. Together with reference TRBV11-2 and TRBJ2-1, the CDR3 gives the full variable domain: EAGVAQSPRYKIIEKRQSVAFWCNPISGHATLYWYQQILGQGPKLLIQFQNNGVVDDSQLPKDRFSAERLKGVDSTLKIQPAKLEDSAVYLCASLGLAGVEQFFGPGTRLTVL.

This clonotype has a count of ten or more. The rearrangement uses TRBV6-1 and TRBJ2-5; 12 nucleotides match TRBD2. The length of the CDR3 is 15 residues. After removal of 2 bases from V and 2 bases from J, the junction contained 0 bases not matched to a gene. Germline CDR1 reads MNHNS; CDR2 reads SASEGT. The CDR3 nucleotides are TGTGCCAGCAGTGAACTAGCGGGGGGGCAAGAGACCCAGTACTTC. Translated, it gives CASSELAGGQETQYF.

This sequence joins TRBV11-2 and TRBJ1-6; no definite D call. Germline V gene sequence: CDR1 SGHAT, CDR2 FQNNGV. CDR3 size: 14 residues. V shed 3 bases and J shed 7 bases, with 10 bases lying between them. The CDR3 DNA reads TGTGCCAGCAGCTTGACCCCACCCAATTCACCCCTCCACTTT. It translates to CASSLTPPNSPLHF.

There are many counts of this clonotype. The chain combines TRBV6-5 with TRBJ1-1, with 9 bases aligning to TRBD1. Looked up from germline, CDR1 is MNHEY and CDR2 is SVGAGI. This CDR3 region has 15 residues. V was clipped by 6 bases and J by 0 bases; unmatched bases: 5. The CDR3: CASRYRGRMNTEAFF. DNA for the CDR3: TGTGCCAGCAGGTACAGGGGGCGGATGAACACTGAAGCTTTCTTT.

This clonotype has just a few counts. CDR3 DNA sequence: TGCGCCAGCAGCAGGGACTTCAACTCCTACGAGCAGTACTTC. It yields the protein CASSRDFNSYEQYF. The chain has TRBV10-1 and TRBJ2-7; TRBD2 is a possible D gene (6 bases). Germline loops: CDR1 WNHNN, CDR2 SYGVQD (reference sequence). The CDR3 has 14 residues. V was trimmed by 6 bases and J by 0 bases, leaving 12 bases between them.

The chain couples TRBV5-1 to TRBJ1-6, with D perhaps matching TRBD1 (6 bases). The CDR3 has 15 residues. Trimming left V 0 bases short and J 8 bases short, with 12 bases between. The V gene's germline CDR1 is SGHRS and CDR2 YFSETQ. CDR3 amino acids: CASSLVSGADSPLHF. The CDR3 DNA is TGCGCCAGCAGCTTGGTTTCAGGGGCGGATTCACCCCTCCACTTT. The variable domain in full, completed from reference TRBV5-1 and TRBJ1-6, reads KAGVTQTPRYLIKTRGQQVTLSCSPISGHRSVSWYQQTPGQGLQFLFEYFSETQRNKGNFPGRFSGRQFSNSRSEMNVSTLELGDSALYLCASSLVSGADSPLHFGNGTRLTVT.

This clonotype occurred a few times. An end of the junction differs from the germline gene, which may be a read error. This rearrangement joins TRBV5-1 to TRBJ2-7; TRBD1 or TRBD2 may be the D gene (5 bases each). This CDR3 region has 14 residues. The V gene's germline CDR1 is SGHRS and CDR2 YFSETQ. CDR3 nucleotides: TGCGCCAACAGCTTAACCCGGGACCCATACGAGCAGTACTTC. It translates to CANSLTRDPYEQYF. The full variable domain, completed using reference TRBV5-1 and TRBJ2-7, is KAGVTQTPRYLIKTRGQQVTLSCSPISGHRSVSWYQQTPGQGLQFLFEYFSETQRNKGNFPGRFSGRQFSNSRSEMNVSTLELGDSALYLCANSLTRDPYEQYFGPGTRLTVT.

As regards this clonotype: One end of the junction fails to match germline, which may point to a read error. CDR3 in amino acids: CASRLEGDQPQHF. Here the CDR3 DNA reads TGCGCCAGCAGATTGGAAGGAGATCAGCCCCAGCATTTT. V is TRBV5-1 and J is TRBJ1-5; no reliable D call. Germline V gene sequence: CDR1 SGHRS, CDR2 YFSETQ. CDR3 size: 13 residues.

This clonotype was recorded at least ten times. The chain combines TRBV2 with TRBJ2-1; possible D gene TRBD2, 5 bases. This CDR3 spans 14 amino acids. Germline-derived CDR1 and CDR2 are SNHLY and FYNNEI. V lost 11 bases, J lost 4 bases, and 18 bases lay in between. CDR3 nucleotide sequence: TGTGCCTTTTTGGACTCTACCACTTACAATGAGCAGTTCTTC. Translated, it gives CAFLDSTTYNEQFF.

A few counts support this clonotype. This sequence joins TRBV27 and TRBJ2-7, with unresolved D. Germline CDR1 and CDR2: MNHEY and SMNVEV (reference sequence). The CDR3 is 15 amino acids. Trimming left V 0 bases short and J 3 bases short, with 12 bases between. The CDR3: CASSLSGKSLYEQYF. The CDR3 region has the DNA TGTGCCAGCAGTTTATCCGGCAAGTCACTCTACGAGCAGTACTTC.

Ten or more counts support this clonotype. Mismatch with germline at one junction end may stem from a read error. The rearrangement uses TRBV5-1 and TRBJ2-1; D perhaps matches TRBD2 (7 bases). Germline V gene lookup returns CDR1 SGHRS and CDR2 YFSETQ. This CDR3 comprises 14 residues. The CDR3 bases are TGTGCCAGCAGCCTTGGGGGGGCTTACAATGAGCAGTTCTTC. The encoded protein is CASSLGGAYNEQFF.

This clonotype came up many times. The chain is built from TRBV20-1 and TRBJ1-6; D unclear. V was cut by 3 bases and J by 8 bases, with 11 bases left in between. CDR1 and CDR2 from the germline V gene are DFQATT and SNEGSKA (reference sequence). The CDR3 length is 13 residues. The CDR3 reads CSASPSADSPLHF. The CDR3 coding sequence is TGCAGTGCTAGTCCCAGTGCCGATTCACCCCTCCACTTT.

This clonotype was counted a few times. One junction end disagrees with the germline gene, perhaps due to a read error. This sequence joins TRBV6-1 and TRBJ2-7; maybe TRBD1 (8 bases). The CDR3 has 15 residues. From germline, CDR1 is MNHNS and CDR2 SASEGT. The CDR3 sequence is CASSEDRGGEDEQYF. The CDR3 DNA sequence: TGTGCCAGCAGCGAAGACAGGGGAGGGGAGGACGAGCAGTACTTC.